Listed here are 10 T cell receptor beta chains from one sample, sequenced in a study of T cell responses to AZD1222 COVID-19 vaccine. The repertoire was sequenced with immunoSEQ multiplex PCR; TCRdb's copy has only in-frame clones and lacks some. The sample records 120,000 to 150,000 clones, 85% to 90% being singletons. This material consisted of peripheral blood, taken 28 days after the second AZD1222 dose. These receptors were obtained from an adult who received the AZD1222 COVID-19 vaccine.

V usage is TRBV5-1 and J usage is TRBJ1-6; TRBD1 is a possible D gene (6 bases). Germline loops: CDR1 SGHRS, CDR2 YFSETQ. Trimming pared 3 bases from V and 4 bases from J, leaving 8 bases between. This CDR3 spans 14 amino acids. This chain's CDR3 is CASSWDTYNSPLHF. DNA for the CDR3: TGCGCCAGCAGCTGGGACACGTATAATTCACCCCTCCACTTT.

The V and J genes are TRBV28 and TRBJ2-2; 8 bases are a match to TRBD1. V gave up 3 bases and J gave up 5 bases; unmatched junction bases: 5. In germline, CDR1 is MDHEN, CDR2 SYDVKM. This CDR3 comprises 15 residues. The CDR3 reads CASSFGRGLTGELFF. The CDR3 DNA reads TGTGCCAGCAGTTTCGGCAGGGGGCTTACCGGGGAGCTGTTTTTT. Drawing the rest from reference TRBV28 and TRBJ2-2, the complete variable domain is DVKVTQSSRYLVKRTGEKVFLECVQDMDHENMFWYRQDPGLGLRLIYFSYDVKMKEKGDIPEGYSVSREKKERFSLILESASTNQTSMYLCASSFGRGLTGELFFGEGSRLTVL.

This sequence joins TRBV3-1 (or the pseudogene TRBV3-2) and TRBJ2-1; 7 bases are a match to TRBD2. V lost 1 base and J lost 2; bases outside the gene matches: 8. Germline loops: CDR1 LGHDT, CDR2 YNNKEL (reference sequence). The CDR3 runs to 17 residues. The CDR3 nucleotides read TGTGCCAGCAGCCAAGGAGTAGCGGGTACCACCTACAATGAGCAGTTCTTC. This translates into CASSQGVAGTTYNEQFF.

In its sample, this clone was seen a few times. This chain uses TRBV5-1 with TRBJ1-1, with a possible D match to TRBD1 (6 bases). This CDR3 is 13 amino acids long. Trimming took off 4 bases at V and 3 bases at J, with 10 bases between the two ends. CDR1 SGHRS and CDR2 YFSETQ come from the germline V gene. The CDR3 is CASSNGQYTEAFF. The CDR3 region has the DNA TGCGCCAGCAGCAACGGACAGTACACTGAAGCTTTCTTT.

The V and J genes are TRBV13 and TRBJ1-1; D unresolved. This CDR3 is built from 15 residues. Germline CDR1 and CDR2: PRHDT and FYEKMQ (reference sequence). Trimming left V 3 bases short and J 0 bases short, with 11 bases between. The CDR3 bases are TGTGCCAGCAGCTTGGGTCCTCAGATGAACACTGAAGCTTTCTTT. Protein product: CASSLGPQMNTEAFF.

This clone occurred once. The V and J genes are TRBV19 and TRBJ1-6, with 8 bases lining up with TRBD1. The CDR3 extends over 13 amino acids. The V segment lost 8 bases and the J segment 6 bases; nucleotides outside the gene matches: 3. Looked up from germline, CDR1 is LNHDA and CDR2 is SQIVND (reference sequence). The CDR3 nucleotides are TGTGCCAGTGGGGACAGGCCTAATTCACCCCTCCACTTT. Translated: CASGDRPNSPLHF.

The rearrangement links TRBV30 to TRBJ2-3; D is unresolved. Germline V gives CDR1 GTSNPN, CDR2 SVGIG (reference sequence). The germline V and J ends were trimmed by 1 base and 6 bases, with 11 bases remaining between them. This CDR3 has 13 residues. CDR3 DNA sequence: TGTGCCTGGAGTGGGACCCAATATGATACGCAGTATTTT. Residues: CAWSGTQYDTQYF.

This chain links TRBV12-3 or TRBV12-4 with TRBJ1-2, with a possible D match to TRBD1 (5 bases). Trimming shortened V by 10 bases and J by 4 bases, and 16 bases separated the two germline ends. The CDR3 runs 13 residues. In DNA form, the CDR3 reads TGTGCCACCGGGGGGGGAGTCGGCTATGGCTACACCTTC. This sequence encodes CATGGGVGYGYTF.

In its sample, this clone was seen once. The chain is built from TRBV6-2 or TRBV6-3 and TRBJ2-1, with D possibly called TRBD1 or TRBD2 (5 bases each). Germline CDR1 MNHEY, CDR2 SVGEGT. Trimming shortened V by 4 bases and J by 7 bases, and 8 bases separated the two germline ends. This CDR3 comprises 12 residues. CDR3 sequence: CASSWGSNEQFF. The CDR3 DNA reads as TGTGCCAGCAGTTGGGGGTCGAATGAGCAGTTCTTC.

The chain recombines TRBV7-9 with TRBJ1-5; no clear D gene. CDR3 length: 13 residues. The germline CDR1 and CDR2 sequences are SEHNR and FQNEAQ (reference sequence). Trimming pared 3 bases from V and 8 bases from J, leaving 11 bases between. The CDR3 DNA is TGTGCCAGCAGCTTTGGCGGCTTGAAGCCCCAGCATTTT. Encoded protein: CASSFGGLKPQHF.